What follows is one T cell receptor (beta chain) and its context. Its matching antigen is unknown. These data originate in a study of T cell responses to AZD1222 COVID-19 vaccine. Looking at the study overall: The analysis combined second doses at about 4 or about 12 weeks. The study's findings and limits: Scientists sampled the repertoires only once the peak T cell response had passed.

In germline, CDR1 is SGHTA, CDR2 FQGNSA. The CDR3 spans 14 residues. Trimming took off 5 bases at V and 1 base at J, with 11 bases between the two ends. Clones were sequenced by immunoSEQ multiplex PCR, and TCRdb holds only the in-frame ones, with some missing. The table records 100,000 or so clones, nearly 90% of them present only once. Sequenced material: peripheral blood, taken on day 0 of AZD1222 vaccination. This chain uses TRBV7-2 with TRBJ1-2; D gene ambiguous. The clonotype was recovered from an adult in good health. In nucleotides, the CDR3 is TGTGCCAGCAGCCCATGGGCCTTTAACTATGGCTACACCTTC. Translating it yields CASSPWAFNYGYTF.